What follows are 14 T cell receptor beta chains derived from one specimen sequenced in a study of early T cells in non-severe SARS-CoV-2 infection (dated by TCRdb to the early 2020s). Receptor amplification or capture employed 5' RACE. The run used a NextSeq 500. TCRdb cleaned the public reads at Q25 with fastp, built clones with MiXCR and kept in-frame beta chains. Entries that share a CDR3 protein sequence are merged under the most common genes and DNA. This sample holds around 50,000 distinct CDR3 sequences; 3.5% to 4.5% were observed only once. The top ten clonotypes cover 5% to 6.5% of the sample. Sequenced: whole blood. Source of these receptors: an adult who was a healthcare worker with PCR-confirmed SARS-CoV-2 infection or an uninfected control (not recorded which).

J is TRBJ2-1 and V is TRBV11-2, with 7 bases that match TRBD1. CDR3 length equals 13 residues. The germline CDR1 and CDR2 sequences are SGHAT and FQNNGV. V was pared by 3 bases and J by 6 bases, with 2 bases of the junction left unmatched. In nucleotides, the CDR3 is TGTGCCAGCAGCTTGGACAGGACCAATGAGCAGTTCTTC. As protein: CASSLDRTNEQFF.

The table lists this clonotype with many counts. The chain employs TRBV18 and TRBJ2-5; 7 bases line up with TRBD2. Germline loops: CDR1 KGHSH, CDR2 LQKENI. With 6 bases clipped from V and 7 bases from J, the junction kept 8 bases outside the gene matches. The CDR3 runs to 13 residues. The CDR3 DNA follows: TGTGCCAGCTCGGCTGGACTAGGTGGGACCCAGTACTTC. It specifies CASSAGLGGTQYF.

This clonotype was seen ten or more times. This chain joins TRBV6-6 and TRBJ2-1; D may be TRBD2 (5 bases). The CDR3 is made up of 12 amino acids. CDR1 and CDR2 from the germline V gene are MNHNY and SVGAGI (reference sequence). V shed 2 bases and J shed 10 bases, with 9 bases lying between them. The CDR3 bases are TGTGCCAGCAGTTACGTCGAGGGCGAGCAGTTCTTC. Protein: CASSYVEGEQFF.

V usage is TRBV7-9 and J usage is TRBJ2-2; possible D gene TRBD1, 5 bases. Trimming removed 5 bases from V and 5 bases from J, with 21 bases in between. The CDR3 has 17 amino acids. Per germline, CDR1 SEHNR and CDR2 FQNEAQ (reference sequence). In nucleotides, the CDR3 is TGTGCCAGCAGCCCCCAGGAAGTATCAGGGCGGACCGGGGAGCTGTTTTTT. It is translated as CASSPQEVSGRTGELFF.

CDR3 amino acids: CASSLEVNNLYEQYF. CDR3 sequence (DNA): TGTGCCAGCAGCTTAGAGGTTAACAACCTCTACGAGCAGTACTTC. The rearrangement uses TRBV11-2 and TRBJ2-7; no reliable D call. Germline assignment: CDR1 SGHAT and CDR2 FQNNGV. The CDR3 covers 15 residues. The V end was cut by 0 bases, the J end by 3 bases, with 12 bases between.

This chain connects TRBV20-1 to TRBJ2-3; D unclear. Germline V gene data show CDR1 as DFQATT and CDR2 as SNEGSKA (reference sequence). Trimming left V 0 bases short and J 3 bases short, with 10 bases between. The CDR3 is 14 amino acids. CDR3 protein: CSAREAVITDTQYF. The CDR3 DNA sequence: TGCAGTGCTAGAGAGGCGGTAATAACAGATACGCAGTATTTT.

This clonotype was seen repeatedly, ten times or more. The V gene is TRBV5-5, the J gene TRBJ2-7, with TRBD1 as a possible D gene (6 bases). The CDR3 is 14 residues long. V lost 4 bases to trimming and J lost 3 bases, with 14 bases between them. Germline V lookup: CDR1 SGHKS, CDR2 YYEKEE (reference sequence). CDR3 coding DNA: TGTGCCAGCAGCCGACGGACAGAACTCTACGAGCAGTACTTC. Translating it yields CASSRRTELYEQYF.

There are many counts of this clonotype. The CDR3 reads CASSTSGDYEQYF. As DNA, the CDR3 is TGTGCCAGCAGCACATCAGGGGACTACGAGCAGTACTTC. This rearrangement joins TRBV11-2 to TRBJ2-7; the D gene is possibly TRBD1 (6 bases). The CDR3 extends over 13 amino acids. Between the trimmed V and J ends, which lost 5 bases and 3 bases, there was a span of 11 bases. Germline V CDR1 and CDR2: SGHAT, FQNNGV.

There are many counts of this clonotype. V is TRBV5-6 and J is TRBJ2-3; D unresolved. V was trimmed by 0 bases and J by 4 bases, leaving 9 bases between them. CDR1 and CDR2 (germline): SGHDT, YYEEEE. The CDR3 totals 14 residues. The CDR3 DNA sequence: TGTGCCAGCAGCTTGGCTAGTGTCGCAGATACGCAGTATTTT. The encoded protein is CASSLASVADTQYF.

This clonotype was observed many times. The chain employs TRBV4-1 and TRBJ1-1; 11 bases line up with TRBD1. The germline gives CDR1 MGHRA, CDR2 YSYEKL. Trimming took 0 bases from V and 7 from J; bases not matched to a gene: 7. This CDR3 is 16 amino acids long. The CDR3 sequence is CASSQDLGTGGSEAFF. The CDR3 DNA reads TGCGCCAGCAGCCAAGATTTAGGGACAGGGGGTAGTGAAGCTTTCTTT.

The table lists this clonotype with many counts. The chain joins TRBV20-1 to TRBJ2-5; weak D call: TRBD2 (6 bases). There are 14 residues in the CDR3. CDR1 and CDR2 from the germline V gene are DFQATT and SNEGSKA (reference sequence). Trimming left V 4 bases short and J 2 bases short, with 14 bases between. In nucleotides, the CDR3 is TGCAGTGCTATAGTTAGCGGCGGACAAGAGACCCAGTACTTC. This translates into CSAIVSGGQETQYF.

A few counts support this clonotype. The V call is TRBV11-2, the J call TRBJ2-5; no firm D call. Deletions cut 3 bases from V and 2 bases from J, with 4 bases between. The CDR3 is made up of 12 amino acids. Germline loops: CDR1 SGHAT, CDR2 FQNNGV. The CDR3 region has the DNA TGTGCCAGCAGCTTGGCGCAAGAGACCCAGTACTTC. Amino acids: CASSLAQETQYF.

The CDR3 coding sequence is TGCAGTGCTAGAGCAGCAGGACGGCTAGGCTATGGCTACACCTTC. Amino acids: CSARAAGRLGYGYTF. The chain combines TRBV20-1 with TRBJ1-2; D unclear. This CDR3 is 15 amino acids long. V gave up 1 base and J gave up 4 bases, with 16 bases separating them. In germline, CDR1 is DFQATT, CDR2 SNEGSKA (reference sequence).

This clonotype was seen at least ten times. The genes are TRBV7-8 and TRBJ2-1; D remains unclear. The CDR3 spans 14 residues. V was clipped by 3 bases and J by 3 bases, with 9 bases between them. Germline loops: CDR1 SGHVS, CDR2 FQNEAQ. CDR3 region: CASSFSGFYNEQFF. The CDR3 bases are TGTGCCAGCAGCTTCTCGGGTTTCTACAATGAGCAGTTCTTC. The variable domain in full, completed from reference TRBV7-8 and TRBJ2-1, reads GAGVSQSPRYKVAKRGQDVALRCDPISGHVSLFWYQQALGQGPEFLTYFQNEAQLDKSGLPSDRFFAERPEGSVSTLKIQRTQQEDSAVYLCASSFSGFYNEQFFGPGTRLTVL.